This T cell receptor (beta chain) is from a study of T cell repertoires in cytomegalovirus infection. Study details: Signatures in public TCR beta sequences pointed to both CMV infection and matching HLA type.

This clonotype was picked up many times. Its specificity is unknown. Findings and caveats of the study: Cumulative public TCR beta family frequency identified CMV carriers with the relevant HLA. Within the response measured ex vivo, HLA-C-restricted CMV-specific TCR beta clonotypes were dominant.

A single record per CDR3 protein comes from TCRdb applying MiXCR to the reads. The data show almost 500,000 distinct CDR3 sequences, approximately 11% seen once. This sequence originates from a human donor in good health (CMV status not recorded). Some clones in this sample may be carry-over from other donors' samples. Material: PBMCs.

The CDR3 nucleotides read TGTGCCACCACAGTAAAGGGGACTAGCCGAGAGACCCAGTACTTC. Its translation is CATTVKGTSRETQYF. The genes are TRBV19 and TRBJ2-5, with 9 bases fitting TRBD2. CDR1 and CDR2 from the germline V gene are LNHDA and SQIVND (reference sequence). V lost 10 bases to trimming and J lost 4 bases; unmatched junction nucleotides: 13. There are 15 residues in the CDR3.